This record covers a single TCR beta chain. This sample is drawn from a study of blood T cell repertoires in COVID-19. Original handling: The assay estimated nucleated cells by amplifying reference gene primers. Profiled with immunoSEQ multiplex PCR; TCRdb holds only in-frame clones, not every one. V, J and clone size reflect that table, while D and trimming were determined from the DNA. The table shows around 400,000 clones, with approximately 91% occurring only once. Adults between roughly 18 and 100 years of age took part from about 24 US areas. The receptor's source is a woman aged 18-29 years who had been exposed to COVID-19. Sample: PBMCs or T cells enriched from blood (not recorded which).

The CDR3 sequence: CASSTGNTIYF. The DNA of the CDR3 is TGTGCCAGCAGTACAGGAAACACCATATATTTT. V gene TRBV14 combines with J gene TRBJ1-3; D gene unclear. The germline gives CDR1 SGHDN, CDR2 FVKESK. This CDR3 is 11 amino acids long. V lost 6 bases to trimming and J lost 4 bases, with 4 bases between them.